This T cell receptor (beta chain) was obtained from a study of cytomegalovirus exposure and HLA in healthy donors (dated by TCRdb to about 2017). General notes on the study: According to an earlier analysis of 587 of the donors, roughly 180 million T cells yielded 90 million to 130 million unique TCR beta sequences and less than 300 Gb of sequence data. Roughly 300 gigabases of sequencing data and roughly 80 million unique TCR sequences made up an early release that covered several hundred HLA-typed donors. Of the approximately 400 genotyped donors, roughly 85% fell in the genetic ancestry cluster associated with self-reported Caucasian donors. The study aimed to test whether signatures of past pathogen exposure could be identified by cataloging public T cell receptors. The study used immunosequencing to profile the T cell repertoires of approximately 630 subjects and linked those repertoires to cytomegalovirus serostatus. In addition to the first cohort of 650 to 800 subjects, a separate validation cohort of 130 or so different subjects was used. The study combined high-throughput TCR immunosequencing, statistical association of individual TCRs with disease status, and machine learning to predict cytomegalovirus infection status. A later analysis re-analyzed previously published TCR beta repertoires from several hundred donors and added high-resolution HLA genotyping to study TCR occurrence patterns. Rather than drawing on any new phenotypic data, the later analysis identified candidate immune exposures from TCR beta sequences and the way those sequences occurred across donors. To decide whether each TCR beta V gene segment behaved as functional or pseudogenic, an earlier analysis of several hundred of the donors relied on high-throughput TCR beta sequencing. Alongside the repertoire data, information on donor age, sex, ethnicity and CMV serostatus was compiled. Genome-wide SNP genotypes for about 60% of the 666 donors were used in a later genetic analysis, which treated that subset as a discovery cohort. Every repertoire in the discovery cohort had been generated on one and the same sequencing platform. Class I and class II HLA loci were covered by the typing at four-digit resolution. The number of donors typed differed by locus, with about 629-640 for A, B, C, DRB1 and DQB1, 522 for DQA1, over 600 for DPA1, and 472 for DPB1. Five DR-DQ haplotypes were treated as single units for association and clustering because of strong linkage in the cohort. Across some 400 genotyped donors of the cohort, an average of roughly 200,000 unique TCR beta nucleotide sequences per donor were sequenced, and 15% to 20% of those sequences were non-productive. Study-wide conclusions, independent of this receptor: A group of highly shared sequence variants was considered likely to be a technical artifact of the sequencing pipeline. For the cohort, immune exposure information was limited to CMV serostatus. The cohort was sequenced for TCR beta chains only, and without alpha or paired-chain data the features that could be detected were limited. Because counts were too low, under 20 rarely observed V segments, including chromosome 9 orphons, were left out of the earlier analysis of approximately 500 of the donors. Compared with equally common non-associated chains, HLA-associated TCR beta chains in a later analysis were more clonally expanded and had lower generation probabilities. The authors suggested that the approach could potentially be generalized to other disease states and immunological phenotypes. In a later genetic analysis, fewer N-insertions in productive TCRs were reported among donors in an Asian-associated ancestry cluster than the 666-donor mean. Because HLA typing was unavailable for some donors at each locus, only the typed subset was used in association tests. A further reported finding was that TCR beta sequences accurately predicted the HLA-A and HLA-B alleles for most subjects in the first cohort. Correlated functional status among segregating V segments might reflect linkage disequilibrium, but an unknown experimental factor could not be ruled out. Assigning TCR associations to individual alleles was difficult when HLA alleles, especially DR and DQ, strongly co-occurred. A later analysis reported that several top co-occurrence clusters appeared linked to parvovirus B19, influenza, CMV and Epstein-Barr virus. Most TCR sequences were seen in very few donors, while some public TCRs were found in many individuals. The study gave a list of 150 to 200 TCR beta chains associated with cytomegalovirus. Some IMGT-functional V segments, including TRBV6-2 and TRBV6-3, could not be told apart with the 87-base-pair reads, so those segments were excluded. An association between a missense DCLRE1C variant and V-gene and J-gene trimming of TCR beta chains was found in a later genetic analysis and replicated in an independent cohort. A later analysis found that TCR association rates varied across HLA loci, with DRB1 alleles showing the most associated TCRs and HLA-C alleles the fewest. A later analysis associated 15,000 to 20,000 TCR beta sequences with specific HLA alleles at a false discovery rate of 0.05. The presence/absence analyses assumed that sequencing depth was roughly uniform across donors, and that assumption may not be true. Three of the identified cytomegalovirus-associated TCR beta chains were confirmed in vitro to be specific for cytomegalovirus antigens. In both the original and validation cohorts, the classifier was reported to diagnose cytomegalovirus status with high specificity and sensitivity. In a later analysis, most CMV-associated TCR beta chains were found to appear HLA-restricted, with HLA associations seemingly driven largely by CMV exposure. An earlier analysis of approximately 500 of the donors showed that most TCR beta V segments appeared in productive rearrangements either about 90% or about 30% of the time, which broadly matched IMGT annotations.

V is pruned by 1 base and J by 4 bases, leaving 5 bases of the junction without a gene match. Sequences SGHNT (CDR1) and YYREEE (CDR2) are obtained from the germline V gene (reference sequence). The CDR3 contains 15 residues, cysteine and phenylalanine counted. The DNA shown is the 45-base CDR3, in frame from base 1. The table lists this clone with a few counts. Its cognate antigen has yet to be identified. No base-level quality is on record; no much larger clone is a single base apart. The library was prepared using the immunoSEQ multiplex PCR assay. For the multiplex PCR, a mixture combining 60 forward primers for TCR Vbeta segments and 13 reverse primers for TCR Jbeta segments was used. Amplification of the CDR3 region of rearranged TCR beta genes was performed with a multiplex PCR assay on genomic DNA. On the Illumina HiSeq System, the amplified TCR beta libraries were sequenced as 87-base-pair reads. The authors' pipeline ran thus. A later analysis counted about 80 million unique TCR beta chains across the 666 repertoires, and 10 million to 12 million of these chains were shared by at least two donors. To remove PCR and sequencing errors, raw reads were error-corrected and collapsed into unique sequences using a nearest-neighbor algorithm that merged closely related sequences. V, D and J gene segments were assigned by aligning CDR3 sequences to IMGT reference sequences. Each retained sequence needed at least a six-nucleotide match to both a V gene segment and a J gene segment. A rearrangement was called productive if the CDR3 had no stop codons and remained in frame with V and J, and every other rearrangement was called non-productive. Following IMGT convention, CDR3 was defined as the stretch from the second conserved V-encoded cysteine to the conserved J-encoded phenylalanine. The earlier analysis of approximately 500 of the donors excluded sequences that lacked an unambiguous match to a single V gene segment. In an earlier analysis of several hundred of the donors, V segments were called functional above 56.7% productive rearrangements and were called segregating when the between-donor standard deviation exceeded 5%. A statistical classification framework was built to diagnose cytomegalovirus status from the catalog of TCR beta chain sequences. A later analysis assigned V and J genes by comparing TCR nucleotide sequences with IMGT/GENE-DB human TR gene sequences. In a later analysis, CDR3 sequences and most-parsimonious VDJ recombination scenarios were assigned using the TCRdist pipeline. In a later analysis, each TCR beta chain was defined by its CDR3 amino acid sequence together with its V-gene family, and reads lacking a unique V-gene family were excluded. In a later analysis, several hundred highly shared, low-generation-probability nucleotide sequences were removed to address suspected cross-contamination and a sequencing artifact. A later analysis calculated a clonal expansion index for each public chain from normalized within-repertoire ranks of inferred template counts. In a later analysis, generation probabilities were computed using a VDJ recombination model fitted to out-of-frame rearrangements, and the results were checked against IGoR. A later analysis scored TCR-TCR, TCR-HLA and TCR-CMV co-occurrence with hypergeometric tests, applying a repertoire-size bias correction to TCR pairs. To estimate false discovery rates, a later analysis permuted the HLA or CMV assignments 20 times. In a later analysis, co-occurring TCRs were grouped using DBSCAN, and TCRdist sequence similarity was added for clustering within HLA-allele-positive subsets. Co-occurrence clustering excluded repertoires with fewer than 30,000 or more than 120,000 public chains, plus five with anomalous nucleotide sharing. Held by TCRdb, this immuneACCESS table contains in-frame sequences only and omits some clones. Under half of the omission traces to an unresolved V gene where checked; the cause of the rest is unknown. V, J and clone size are taken as reported in that table, and D and trimming were inferred from the DNA itself. The sample table lists 150,000 to 200,000 clones, 73% of them with a count of one. Less than 2% of the sample is taken by the ten largest.

The cohort consisted of 600 to 700 healthy bone marrow donors. Cohort members were all nominally healthy when sampled, although unrecorded immune exposures were likely present. The donor was CMV seronegative and was included in the group of a few hundred seronegative cohort members. Every donor gave a peripheral blood sample, and the peripheral blood mononuclear cells from that sample were used for TCR beta sequencing. Genomic DNA was extracted from the blood cell samples with the Qiagen DNeasy Blood Extraction Kit. Sequenced material: PBMCs. The chain employs TRBV5-4 and TRBJ2-1; 7 bases in the junction line up with TRBD1. This TCR came from a young woman in good health and CMV-seronegative. The DNA sequence is given as TGTGCCAGCAGCTTGAACAGGGGTCGTTACAATGAGCAGTTCTTC. It is translated as CASSLNRGRYNEQFF. This CDR3, with the reference TRBV5-4 and TRBJ2-1 proteins standing in past its ends, gives the full variable domain ETGVTQSPTHLIKTRGQQVTLRCSSQSGHNTVSWYQQALGQGPQFIFQYYREEENGRGNFPPRFSGLQFPNYSSELNVNALELDDSALYLCASSLNRGRYNEQFFGPGTRLTVL.